Listed here is a single T cell receptor (beta chain). This specimen comes from a study of technical replicates of blood from a handful of donors. Germline CDR1 LNHDA, CDR2 SQIVND (reference sequence). Deletions cut 6 bases from V and 4 bases from J, with 10 bases between. The CDR3 loop spans 13 amino acids. Assay: immunoSEQ multiplex PCR; the TCRdb copy retains only in-frame clones and omits some. This sample has about 59,000 clones; 85% to 95% occur once, and the top ten carry around 4.2%. The TCR comes from a human donor in good health. Some clones in this sample may be carry-over from other donors' samples. The source material was PBMCs. The rearrangement uses TRBV19 and TRBJ1-5, with D perhaps matching TRBD1 (6 bases). This CDR3 is CASRNQGNQPQHF. The CDR3 region has the DNA TGTGCCAGTAGAAACCAGGGGAATCAGCCCCAGCATTTT.